This T cell receptor (beta chain) was captured by sequencing in a study of blood T cell repertoires in COVID-19. Study details: Samples taken during acute and convalescent COVID-19 were collected in the United States, Italy and Spain. Sources were T cells, B-cell-depleted T cells, or PBMCs; the material itself was cDNA or gDNA.

How the authors handled the data: Reference gene primer amplification gave estimated nucleated cell counts. Clones were read by immunoSEQ multiplex PCR, and TCRdb kept only the in-frame ones, dropping some. V and J calls and clone size come straight from that table; D and trimming were deduced from the DNA. The sample shows around 60,000 clones, 75% to 85% of them seen only once. The germline gives CDR1 KGHSH, CDR2 LQKENI. The CDR3 covers 13 residues. V lost 4 bases to trimming and J lost 5 bases, with 11 bases between them. Sample: peripheral blood. This receptor was obtained from a woman aged 60-75 years with acute or convalescent COVID-19. This chain connects TRBV18 to TRBJ1-1, with D perhaps TRBD1 (5 bases). Written as DNA, the CDR3 is TGTGCCAGCTCACAAGGGAAGGGGACTGAAGCTTTCTTT. It encodes CASSQGKGTEAFF.